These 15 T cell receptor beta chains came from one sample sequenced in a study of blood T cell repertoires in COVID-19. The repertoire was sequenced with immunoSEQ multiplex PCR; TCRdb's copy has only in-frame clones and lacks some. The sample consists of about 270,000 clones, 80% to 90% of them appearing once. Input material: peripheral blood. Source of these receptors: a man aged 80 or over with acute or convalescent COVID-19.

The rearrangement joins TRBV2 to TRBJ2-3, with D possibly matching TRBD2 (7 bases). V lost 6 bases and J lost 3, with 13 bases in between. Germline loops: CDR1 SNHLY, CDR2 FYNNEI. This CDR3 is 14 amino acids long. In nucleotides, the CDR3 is TGTGCCAGCAGGGGGGGGCAGGTAACAGATACGCAGTATTTT. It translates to CASRGGQVTDTQYF.

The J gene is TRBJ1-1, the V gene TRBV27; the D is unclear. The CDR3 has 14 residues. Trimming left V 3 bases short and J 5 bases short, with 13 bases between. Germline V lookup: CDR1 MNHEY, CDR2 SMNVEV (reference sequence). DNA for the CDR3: TGTGCCAGCAGTTTTGCGGGAGGAGGAACTGAAGCTTTCTTT. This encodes CASSFAGGGTEAFF.

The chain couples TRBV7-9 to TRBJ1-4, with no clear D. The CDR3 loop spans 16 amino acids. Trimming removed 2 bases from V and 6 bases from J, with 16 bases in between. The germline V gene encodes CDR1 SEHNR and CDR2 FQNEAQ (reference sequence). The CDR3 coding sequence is TGTGCCAGCAGCTTATCTGCAGGAGGCTATTATGAAAAACTGTTTTTT. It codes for CASSLSAGGYYEKLFF.

CDR3 DNA sequence: TGTGCCAGCAGCCCCAGGGGCAACCAAGAGACCCAGTACTTC. Amino acids: CASSPRGNQETQYF. The chain links TRBV7-3 to TRBJ2-5; D is perhaps TRBD1 (6 bases). The germline V gene has CDR1 SGHTA and CDR2 FQGTGA. CDR3 length: 14 residues. Trimming left V 5 bases short and J 0 bases short, with 10 bases between. Together with reference TRBV7-3 and TRBJ2-5, the CDR3 gives the full variable domain: GAGVSQTPSNKVTEKGKYVELRCDPISGHTALYWYRQSLGQGPEFLIYFQGTGAADDSGLPNDRFFAVRPEGSVSTLKIQRTERGDSAVYLCASSPRGNQETQYFGPGTRLLVL.

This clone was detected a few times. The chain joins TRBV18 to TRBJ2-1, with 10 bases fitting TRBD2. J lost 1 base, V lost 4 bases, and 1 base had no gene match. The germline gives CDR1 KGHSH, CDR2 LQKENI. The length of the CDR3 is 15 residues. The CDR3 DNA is TGTGCCAGCTCACTACTAGCGGGATCCTACAATGAGCAGTTCTTC. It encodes CASSLLAGSYNEQFF.

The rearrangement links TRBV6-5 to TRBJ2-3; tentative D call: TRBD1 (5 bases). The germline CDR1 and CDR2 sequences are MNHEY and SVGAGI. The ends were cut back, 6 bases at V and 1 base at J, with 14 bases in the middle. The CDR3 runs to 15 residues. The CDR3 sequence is CASRIQAVGTDTQYF. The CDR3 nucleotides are TGTGCCAGCAGAATACAGGCGGTTGGCACAGATACGCAGTATTTT.

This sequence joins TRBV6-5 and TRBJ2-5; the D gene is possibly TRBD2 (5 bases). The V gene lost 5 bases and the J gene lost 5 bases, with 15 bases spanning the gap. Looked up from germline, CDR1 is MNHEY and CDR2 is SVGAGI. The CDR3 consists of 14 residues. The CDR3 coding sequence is TGTGCCAGCAGTATGGAGGTACTCAGGGAGACCCAGTACTTC. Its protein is CASSMEVLRETQYF.

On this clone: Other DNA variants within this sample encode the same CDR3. CDR3 region: CASSELAGNTIYF. The CDR3 nucleotides are TGTGCCAGCAGTGAACTTGCTGGAAACACCATATATTTT. The V call is TRBV2, the J call TRBJ1-3; no definite D call. V gave up 2 bases and J gave up 2 bases, with 4 bases separating them. The CDR3 sequence is 13 residues long. Germline-derived CDR1 and CDR2 are SNHLY and FYNNEI. Full variable domain (missing parts from reference TRBV2 and TRBJ1-3): EPEVTQTPSHQVTQMGQEVILRCVPISNHLYFYWYRQILGQKVEFLVSFYNNEISEKSEIFDDQFSVERPDGSNFTLKIRSTKLEDSAMYFCASSELAGNTIYFGEGSWLTVV.

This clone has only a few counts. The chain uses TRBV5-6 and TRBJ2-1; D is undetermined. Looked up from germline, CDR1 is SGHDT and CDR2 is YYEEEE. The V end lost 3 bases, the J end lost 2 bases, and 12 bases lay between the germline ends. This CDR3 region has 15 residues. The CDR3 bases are TGTGCCAGCAGCTCGATTTATGGCCCCTACAATGAGCAGTTCTTC. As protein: CASSSIYGPYNEQFF.

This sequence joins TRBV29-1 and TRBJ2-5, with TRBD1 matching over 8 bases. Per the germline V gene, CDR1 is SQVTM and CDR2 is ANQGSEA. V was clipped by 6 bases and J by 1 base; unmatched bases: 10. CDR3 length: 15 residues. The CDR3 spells CSVPGQGRSQETQYF. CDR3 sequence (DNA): TGCAGCGTACCCGGACAGGGAAGGAGCCAAGAGACCCAGTACTTC.

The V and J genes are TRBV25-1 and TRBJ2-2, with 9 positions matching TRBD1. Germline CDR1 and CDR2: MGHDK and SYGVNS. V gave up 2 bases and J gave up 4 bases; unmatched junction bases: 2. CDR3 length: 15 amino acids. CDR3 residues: CASSEPGQGTGELFF. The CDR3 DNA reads TGTGCCAGCAGTGAACCGGGACAGGGCACCGGGGAGCTGTTTTTT.

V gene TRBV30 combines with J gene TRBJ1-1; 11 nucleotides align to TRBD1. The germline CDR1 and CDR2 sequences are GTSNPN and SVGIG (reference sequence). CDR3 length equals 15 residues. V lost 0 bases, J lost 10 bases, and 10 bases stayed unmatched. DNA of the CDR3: TGTGCCTGGAGTGTACTGGGACAGGGGGGATCTGGAGCTTTCTTT. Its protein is CAWSVLGQGGSGAFF.

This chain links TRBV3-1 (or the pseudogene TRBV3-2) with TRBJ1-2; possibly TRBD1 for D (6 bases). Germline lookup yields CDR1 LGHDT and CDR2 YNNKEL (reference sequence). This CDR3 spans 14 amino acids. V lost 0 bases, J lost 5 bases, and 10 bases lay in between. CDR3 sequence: CASSQESRGYGYTF. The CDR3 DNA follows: TGTGCCAGCAGCCAAGAGAGCAGGGGTTATGGCTACACCTTC.

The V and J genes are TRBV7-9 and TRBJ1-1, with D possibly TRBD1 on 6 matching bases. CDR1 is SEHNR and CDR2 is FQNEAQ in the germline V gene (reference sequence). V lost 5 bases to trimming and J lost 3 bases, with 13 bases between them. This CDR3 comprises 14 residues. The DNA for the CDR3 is TGTGCCAGCAGCCCCAACAGGGTGGACACTGAAGCTTTCTTT. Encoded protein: CASSPNRVDTEAFF.

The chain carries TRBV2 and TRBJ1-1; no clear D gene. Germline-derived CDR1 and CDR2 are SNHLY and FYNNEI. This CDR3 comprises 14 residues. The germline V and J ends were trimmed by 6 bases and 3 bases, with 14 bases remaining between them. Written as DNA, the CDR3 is TGTGCCAGCAGAGGTACTCGGGGATACACTGAAGCTTTCTTT. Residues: CASRGTRGYTEAFF.